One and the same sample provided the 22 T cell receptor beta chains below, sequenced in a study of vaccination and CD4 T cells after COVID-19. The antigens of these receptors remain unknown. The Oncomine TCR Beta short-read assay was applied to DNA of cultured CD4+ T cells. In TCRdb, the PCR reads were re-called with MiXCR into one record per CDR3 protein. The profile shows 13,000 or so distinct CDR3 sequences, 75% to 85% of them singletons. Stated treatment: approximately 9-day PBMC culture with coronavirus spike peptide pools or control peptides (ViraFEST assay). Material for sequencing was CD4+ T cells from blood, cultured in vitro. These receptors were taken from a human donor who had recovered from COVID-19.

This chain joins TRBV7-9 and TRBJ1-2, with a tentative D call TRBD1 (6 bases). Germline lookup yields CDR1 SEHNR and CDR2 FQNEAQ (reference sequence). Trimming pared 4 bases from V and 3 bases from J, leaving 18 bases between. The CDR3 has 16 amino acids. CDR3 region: CASSSRGGGADYGYTF. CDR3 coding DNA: TGTGCCAGCAGCTCGCGAGGGGGGGGCGCTGACTATGGCTACACCTTC.

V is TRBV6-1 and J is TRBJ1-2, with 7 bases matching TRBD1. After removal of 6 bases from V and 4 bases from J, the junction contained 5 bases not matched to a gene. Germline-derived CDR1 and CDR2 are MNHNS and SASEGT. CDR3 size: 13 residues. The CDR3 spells CASRLDRVYGYTF. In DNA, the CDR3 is TGTGCCAGCAGACTCGACAGGGTCTATGGCTACACCTTC.

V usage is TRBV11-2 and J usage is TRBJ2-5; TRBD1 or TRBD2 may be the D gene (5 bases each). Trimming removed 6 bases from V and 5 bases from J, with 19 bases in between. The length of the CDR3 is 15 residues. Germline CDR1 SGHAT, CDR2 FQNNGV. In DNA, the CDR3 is TGTGCCAGCAGTTTGAGGGAACCACCAGGGGAGACCCAGTACTTC. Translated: CASSLREPPGETQYF.

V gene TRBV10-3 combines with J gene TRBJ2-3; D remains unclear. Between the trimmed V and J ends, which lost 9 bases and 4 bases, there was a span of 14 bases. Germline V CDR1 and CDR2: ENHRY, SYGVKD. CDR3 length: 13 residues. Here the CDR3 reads CAMGSGSADTQYF. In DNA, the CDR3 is TGTGCCATGGGAAGTGGTTCGGCAGATACGCAGTATTTT.

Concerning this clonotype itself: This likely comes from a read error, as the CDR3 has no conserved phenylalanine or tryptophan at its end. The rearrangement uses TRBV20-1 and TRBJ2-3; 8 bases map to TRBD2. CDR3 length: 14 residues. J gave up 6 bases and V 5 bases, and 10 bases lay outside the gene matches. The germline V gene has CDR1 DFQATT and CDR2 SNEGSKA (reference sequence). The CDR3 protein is CSARVAGRRDTQYY. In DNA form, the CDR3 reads TGCAGTGCTCGGGTAGCGGGAAGGCGGGATACGCAGTATTAT.

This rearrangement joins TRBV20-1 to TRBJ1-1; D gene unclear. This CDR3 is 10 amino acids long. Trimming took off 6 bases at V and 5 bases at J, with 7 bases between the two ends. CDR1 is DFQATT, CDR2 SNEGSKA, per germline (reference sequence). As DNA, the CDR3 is TGCAGTGCCTCGGGGACTGAAGCTTTCTTT. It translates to CSASGTEAFF.

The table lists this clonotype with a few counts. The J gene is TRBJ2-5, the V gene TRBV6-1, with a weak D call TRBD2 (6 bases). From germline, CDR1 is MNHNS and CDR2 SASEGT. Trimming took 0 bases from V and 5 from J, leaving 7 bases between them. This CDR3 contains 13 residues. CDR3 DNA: TGTGCCAGCAGTGAAGCTCGGGGGGAGACCCAGTACTTC. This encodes CASSEARGETQYF.

CDR3 in amino acids: CASSQAGVTQETQYF. The CDR3 region has the DNA TGTGCCAGCAGCCAAGCGGGAGTTACCCAAGAGACCCAGTACTTC. V gene TRBV5-4 combines with J gene TRBJ2-5; 8 bases fit TRBD2. V dropped 4 bases and J dropped 1; count of bases not matched to a gene: 6. This CDR3 is 15 amino acids long. Germline values: CDR1 SGHNT, CDR2 YYREEE (reference sequence). The complete variable domain, with remaining parts taken from reference TRBV5-4 and TRBJ2-5, reads ETGVTQSPTHLIKTRGQQVTLRCSSQSGHNTVSWYQQALGQGPQFIFQYYREEENGRGNFPPRFSGLQFPNYSSELNVNALELDDSALYLCASSQAGVTQETQYFGPGTRLLVL.

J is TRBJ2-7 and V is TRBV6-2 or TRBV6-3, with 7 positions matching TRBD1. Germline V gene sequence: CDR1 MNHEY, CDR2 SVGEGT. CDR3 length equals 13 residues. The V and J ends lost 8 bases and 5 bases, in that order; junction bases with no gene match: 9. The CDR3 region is CASQADRVHEQYF. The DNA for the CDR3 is TGTGCCAGCCAAGCCGACAGGGTCCACGAGCAGTACTTC.

CDR3 DNA sequence: TGTGCCAGCAGTACCGGGACTAGCGGGACCGAGACCCAGTACTTC. Translation gives CASSTGTSGTETQYF. The chain employs TRBV12-3 or TRBV12-4 and TRBJ2-5; TRBD2 agrees at 13 bases. Trimming removed 5 bases from V and 5 bases from J; junction bases left unmatched: 5. The CDR3 contains 15 residues.

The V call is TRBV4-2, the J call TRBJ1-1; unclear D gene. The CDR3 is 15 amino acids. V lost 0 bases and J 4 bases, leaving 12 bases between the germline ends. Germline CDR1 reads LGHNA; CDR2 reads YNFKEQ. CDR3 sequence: CASSQEAVRGTEAFF. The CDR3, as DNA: TGTGCCAGCAGCCAAGAGGCCGTCCGGGGCACTGAAGCTTTCTTT.

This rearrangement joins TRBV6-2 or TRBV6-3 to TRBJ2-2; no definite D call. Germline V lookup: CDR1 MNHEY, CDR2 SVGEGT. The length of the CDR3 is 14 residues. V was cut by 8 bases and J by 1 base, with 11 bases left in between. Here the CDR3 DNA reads TGTGCCAGCGTAGACGGAAAGAACACCGGGGAGCTGTTTTTT. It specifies CASVDGKNTGELFF.

The CDR3 loop is CASSSGSAGDSPLHF. The CDR3, as DNA: TGTGCCAGCAGTTCGGGGTCCGCGGGGGACTCACCCCTCCACTTT. J is TRBJ1-6 and V is TRBV28; tentative D call: TRBD1 (5 bases). From germline, CDR1 is MDHEN and CDR2 SYDVKM. V lost 4 bases and J 10 bases, leaving 17 bases between the germline ends. The CDR3 is 15 residues long.

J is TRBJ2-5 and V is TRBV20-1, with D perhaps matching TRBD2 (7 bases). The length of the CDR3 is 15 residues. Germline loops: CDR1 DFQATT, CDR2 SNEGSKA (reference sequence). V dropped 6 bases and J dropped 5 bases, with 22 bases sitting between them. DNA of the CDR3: TGCAGTGCGGCGGGGGCGCGGGGAGTTCCCGAGACCCAGTACTTC. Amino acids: CSAAGARGVPETQYF.

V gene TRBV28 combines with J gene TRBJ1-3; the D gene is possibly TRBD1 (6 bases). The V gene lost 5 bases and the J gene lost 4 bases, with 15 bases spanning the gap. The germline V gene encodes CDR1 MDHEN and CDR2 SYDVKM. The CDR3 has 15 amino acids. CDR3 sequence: CASSETGTTGNTIYF. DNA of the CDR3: TGTGCCAGCAGTGAAACCGGGACAACGGGAAACACCATATATTTT.

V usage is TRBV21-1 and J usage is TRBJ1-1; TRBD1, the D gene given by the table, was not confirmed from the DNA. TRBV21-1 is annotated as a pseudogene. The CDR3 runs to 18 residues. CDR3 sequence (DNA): TGTGCCAGCAGCAAAGAAGGGGACGCCACCCCGGTATGCACTGAAGCTTTCTTT. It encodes CASSKEGDATPVCTEAFF.

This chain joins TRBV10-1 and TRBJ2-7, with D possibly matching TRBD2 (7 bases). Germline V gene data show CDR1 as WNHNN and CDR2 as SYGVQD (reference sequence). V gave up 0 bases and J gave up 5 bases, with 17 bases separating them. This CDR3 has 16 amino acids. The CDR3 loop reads CASSESRGAGAHEQYF. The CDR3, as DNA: TGCGCCAGCAGTGAGTCACGGGGGGCGGGAGCCCACGAGCAGTACTTC.

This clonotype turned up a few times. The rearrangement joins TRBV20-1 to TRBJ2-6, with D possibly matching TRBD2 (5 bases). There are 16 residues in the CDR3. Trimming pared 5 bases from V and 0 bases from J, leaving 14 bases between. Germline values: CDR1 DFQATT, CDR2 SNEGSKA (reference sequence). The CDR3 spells CSAPSGNPSGANVLTF. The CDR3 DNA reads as TGCAGTGCTCCCAGCGGTAACCCCTCTGGGGCCAACGTCCTGACTTTC.

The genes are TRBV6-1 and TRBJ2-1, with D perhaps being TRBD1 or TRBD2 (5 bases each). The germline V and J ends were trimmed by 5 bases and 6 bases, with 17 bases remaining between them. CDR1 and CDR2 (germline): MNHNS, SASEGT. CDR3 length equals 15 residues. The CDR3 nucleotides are TGTGCCAGCAGTCCTGGGACGGCTGGTATCAATGAGCAGTTCTTC. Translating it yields CASSPGTAGINEQFF.

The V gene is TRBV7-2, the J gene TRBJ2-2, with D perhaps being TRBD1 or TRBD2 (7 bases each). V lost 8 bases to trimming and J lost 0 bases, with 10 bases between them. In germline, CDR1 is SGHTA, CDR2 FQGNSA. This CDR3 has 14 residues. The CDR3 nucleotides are TGTGCCAGCGGGAGGGGGCCGAACACCGGGGAGCTGTTTTTT. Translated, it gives CASGRGPNTGELFF. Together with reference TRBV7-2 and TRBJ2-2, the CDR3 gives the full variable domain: GAGVSQSPSNKVTEKGKDVELRCDPISGHTALYWYRQSLGQGLEFLIYFQGNSAPDKSGLPSDRFSAERTGGSVSTLTIQRTQQEDSAVYLCASGRGPNTGELFFGEGSRLTVL.

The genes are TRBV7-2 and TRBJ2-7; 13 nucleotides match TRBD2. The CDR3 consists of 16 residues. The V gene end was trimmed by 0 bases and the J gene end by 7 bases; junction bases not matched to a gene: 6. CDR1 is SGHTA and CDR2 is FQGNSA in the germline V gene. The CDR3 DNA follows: TGTGCCAGCAGCTTAGCCTACCTGGGACTAGCGGGAGAGCAGTACTTC. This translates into CASSLAYLGLAGEQYF.

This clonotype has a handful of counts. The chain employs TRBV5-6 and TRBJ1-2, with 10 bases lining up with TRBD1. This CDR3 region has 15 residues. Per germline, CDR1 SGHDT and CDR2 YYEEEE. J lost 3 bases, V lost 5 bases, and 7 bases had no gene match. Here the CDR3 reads CASSSTGTGDYGYTF. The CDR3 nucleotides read TGTGCCAGCAGTTCGACCGGGACAGGGGACTATGGCTACACCTTC.